This T cell receptor beta chain was sequenced for a study of OX40 agonist ivuxolimab in advanced cancers. The germline V and J ends were trimmed by 4 bases and 3 bases, with 15 bases remaining between them. The CDR3 spans 15 residues. Looked up from germline, CDR1 is MNHEY and CDR2 is SVGAGI. Broader study findings: Expanded peripheral T cells had an undetermined antigen specificity.

At cycle 4 day 1, cycle 7 day 1, and baseline, blood was sampled. Produced via immunoSEQ multiplex PCR; TCRdb's table is partial and in-frame only. The table has roughly 8,600 clones, around 80% seen once. With respect to this clone: Its matching antigen is unknown.

This chain connects TRBV6-5 to TRBJ2-5, with D tentatively TRBD2 (5 bases). The source material was CD4+ or CD8+ T cells sorted from blood, sampled in a trial of the OX40 agonist ivuxolimab. This clonotype was sampled from an adult with an advanced solid tumor such as melanoma, head and neck, liver or kidney cancer. The CDR3 reads CASSSRLAFEETQYF. The CDR3 coding sequence is TGTGCCAGCAGTTCCCGCTTAGCGTTCGAAGAGACCCAGTACTTC.